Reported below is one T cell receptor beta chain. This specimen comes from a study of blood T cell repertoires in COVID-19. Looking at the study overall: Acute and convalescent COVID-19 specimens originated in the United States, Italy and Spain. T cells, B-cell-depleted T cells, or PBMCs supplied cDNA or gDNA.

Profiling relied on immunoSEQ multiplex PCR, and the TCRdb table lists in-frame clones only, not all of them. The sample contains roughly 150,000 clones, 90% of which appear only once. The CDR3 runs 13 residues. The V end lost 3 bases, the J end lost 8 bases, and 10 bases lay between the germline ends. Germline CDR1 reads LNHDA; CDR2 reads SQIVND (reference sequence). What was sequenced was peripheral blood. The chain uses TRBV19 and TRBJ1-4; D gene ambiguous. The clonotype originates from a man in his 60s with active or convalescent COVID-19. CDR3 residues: CASSISSGEKLFF. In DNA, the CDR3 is TGTGCCAGTAGTATCTCCTCCGGGGAAAAACTGTTTTTT.